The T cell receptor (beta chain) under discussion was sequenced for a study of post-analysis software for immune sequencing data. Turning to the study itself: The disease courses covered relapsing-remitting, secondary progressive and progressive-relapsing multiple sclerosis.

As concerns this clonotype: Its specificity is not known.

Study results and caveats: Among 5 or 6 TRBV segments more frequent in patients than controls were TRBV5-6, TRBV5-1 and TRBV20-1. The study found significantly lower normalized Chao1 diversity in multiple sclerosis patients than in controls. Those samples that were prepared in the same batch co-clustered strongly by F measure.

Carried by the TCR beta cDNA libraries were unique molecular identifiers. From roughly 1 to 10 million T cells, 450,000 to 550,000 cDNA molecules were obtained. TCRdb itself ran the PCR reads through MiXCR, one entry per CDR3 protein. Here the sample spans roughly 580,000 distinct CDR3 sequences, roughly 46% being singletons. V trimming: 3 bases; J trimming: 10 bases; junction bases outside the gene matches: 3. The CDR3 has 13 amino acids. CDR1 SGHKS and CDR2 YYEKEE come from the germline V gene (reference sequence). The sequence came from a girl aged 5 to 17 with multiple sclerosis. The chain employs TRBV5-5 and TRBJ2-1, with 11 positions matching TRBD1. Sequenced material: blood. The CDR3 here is CASSWTGGDEQFF. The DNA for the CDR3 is TGTGCCAGCAGCTGGACAGGGGGCGACGAGCAGTTCTTC. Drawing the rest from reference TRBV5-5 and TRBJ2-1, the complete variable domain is DAGVTQSPTHLIKTRGQQVTLRCSPISGHKSVSWYQQVLGQGPQFIFQYYEKEERGRGNFPDRFSARQFPNYSSELNVNALLLGDSALYLCASSWTGGDEQFFGPGTRLTVL.